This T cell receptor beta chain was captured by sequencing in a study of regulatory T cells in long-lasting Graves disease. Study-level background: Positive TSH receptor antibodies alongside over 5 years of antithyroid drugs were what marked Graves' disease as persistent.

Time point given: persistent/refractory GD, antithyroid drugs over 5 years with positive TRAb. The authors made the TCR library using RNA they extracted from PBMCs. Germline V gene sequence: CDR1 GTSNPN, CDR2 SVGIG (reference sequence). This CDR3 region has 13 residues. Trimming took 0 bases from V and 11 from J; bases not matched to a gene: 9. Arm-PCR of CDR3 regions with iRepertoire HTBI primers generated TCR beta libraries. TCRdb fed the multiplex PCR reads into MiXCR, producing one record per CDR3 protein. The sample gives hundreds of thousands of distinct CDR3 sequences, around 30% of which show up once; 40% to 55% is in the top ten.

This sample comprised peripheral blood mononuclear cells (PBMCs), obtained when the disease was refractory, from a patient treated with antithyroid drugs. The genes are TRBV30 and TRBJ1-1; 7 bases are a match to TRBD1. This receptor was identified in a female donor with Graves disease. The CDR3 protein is CAWSVTGVVTAFF. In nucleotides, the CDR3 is TGTGCCTGGAGTGTAACAGGGGTGGTTACGGCTTTCTTT.